This T cell receptor beta chain was sequenced for a study of blood T cell repertoires in COVID-19 (dated by TCRdb to 2020 to 2022). At the level of the whole study: Samples from collaborators originated in the United States, Italy and Spain and spanned both the acute and convalescent phases of COVID-19. A de-identified subject ID, COVID-19 status, age in years and sex were almost always included in the sample metadata. The repertoires were released in a freely available public database intended as a resource for research on the immune response to SARS-CoV-2. The prospective study material was composed of cDNA or gDNA derived from T cells, B-cell-depleted T cells, or PBMCs. Samples came from the ongoing ImmuneRACE study (first 160 participants) plus 1,254 subjects from 6 global collaborators. Where HLA class I and class II types were available, the types were taken from metadata supplied by the sample provider, not from assay-based typing. Subjects who had been exposed to COVID-19, were actively infected with it, or had recovered from it provided the deeply sampled blood TCRbeta repertoires that made up the dataset. On the study overall, not on this receptor specifically: How much clinical and demographic metadata was included differed by source and by participant, and the metadata was provided uncurated.

TCRbeta CDR3 regions were amplified from genomic DNA by means of the immunoSEQ Assay, a bias-controlled multiplex PCR. Turning to the authors' computational methods: Nucleated cell counts per sample were estimated from amplification of reference gene primers within the assay. Sequence reads were collapsed and filtered to measure the absolute abundance of every unique TCRbeta CDR3 rearrangement. For each sample, productive Simpson clonality was calculated as the square root of Simpson's diversity index over productive rearrangements. TCRdb retrieved this table from immuneACCESS and kept in-frame rearrangements only. Not all clones are present; in checked studies, unresolved V genes account for under half, and no reason is known for the remainder. That table furnishes V, J and clone size, whereas the DNA furnished D and trimming. This sample lists under 250,000 clones; 80% to 90% were detected once. Jointly, the top ten make up approximately 8.1% of the sample.

Collaborating institutions collected whole blood in K2EDTA tubes following their own protocols. For TCRbeta analysis, collaborators shipped samples as frozen whole blood, isolated PBMCs, or DNA extracted from either of those sample types. Looking up the germline V gene yields CDR1 SGHTA and CDR2 FQGTGA. Inclusive of the bounding cysteine and phenylalanine, the CDR3 is 17 residues long. The entry retains the CDR3 DNA only, 51 bases that are in frame from base 1. V is pruned by 5 bases and J by 11 bases, leaving 16 bases of the junction without a gene match. Concerning this clone itself: What this receptor recognizes is not known. The sample holds no much larger clone one base away, and base qualities are not on file.

The material sequenced was peripheral blood. This clonotype was sampled from a woman in her 50s with active or convalescent COVID-19. Rearrangement joined TRBV7-3 to TRBJ2-3; 13 central nucleotides agree with TRBD2. The CDR3 here reads CASSPRTSGSFSLMQYF. In nucleotides, the sequence is TGTGCCAGCAGCCCGAGGACTAGCGGGAGTTTTTCTCTGATGCAGTATTTT.